The 24 T cell receptor beta chains listed next were all sequenced from one sample in a study of breast tumors, draining lymph nodes, adjacent tissues. TCRdb reanalysed the multiplex PCR reads using MiXCR and keeps one entry per CDR3 protein. The sample holds under 150,000 distinct CDR3 sequences; approximately 20% are singletons and the top ten take less than 4%. Samples came from axillary lymph nodes draining the breast cancer. Sequencing used axillary lymph node tissue. The source of these receptors is a female donor with breast cancer. Some clones in this sample may be carry-over from other donors' samples.

This chain connects TRBV18 to TRBJ1-3; the D is unclear. The germline V gene encodes CDR1 KGHSH and CDR2 LQKENI. The V end lost 3 bases, the J end lost 3 bases, and 6 bases lay between the germline ends. The CDR3 totals 13 residues. The CDR3: CASSPGGGNTIYF. CDR3 DNA: TGTGCCAGCTCACCGGGAGGTGGAAACACCATATATTTT.

This clonotype was recorded many times. V is TRBV6-5 and J is TRBJ1-6; 7 bases line up with TRBD1. With V trimmed by 6 bases and J by 9 bases, 5 bases remained unmatched. Germline V gene data show CDR1 as MNHEY and CDR2 as SVGAGI. CDR3 length equals 13 residues. CDR3 sequence: CASSWTGSSPLHF. CDR3 sequence (DNA): TGTGCCAGCAGCTGGACAGGTAGTTCACCCCTCCACTTT.

The gene calls are TRBV30 and TRBJ1-3; a weak D match, TRBD1 (6 bases). Looked up from germline, CDR1 is GTSNPN and CDR2 is SVGIG (reference sequence). V lost 4 bases and J lost 2, with 12 bases in between. CDR3 length: 14 residues. The CDR3 DNA reads TGTGCCTGGACTACAGGGAACCCTGGAAACACCATATATTTT. It translates to CAWTTGNPGNTIYF.

This clonotype was seen at least ten times. The chain uses TRBV12-5 and TRBJ2-2; the D is unclear. The CDR3 extends over 15 amino acids. Germline-derived CDR1 and CDR2 are LGHNT and FRNRAP. Trimming pared 0 bases from V and 4 bases from J, leaving 9 bases between. CDR3 sequence reads: CASGLVVDSTGELFF. As DNA, the CDR3 is TGTGCTAGTGGTTTGGTGGTGGATAGCACCGGGGAGCTGTTTTTT.

This clonotype has at least ten counts. V gene TRBV30 combines with J gene TRBJ2-1; the match to TRBD2 covers 8 bases. CDR1 and CDR2 (germline): GTSNPN, SVGIG (reference sequence). The V gene end was trimmed by 3 bases and the J gene end by 2 bases; junction bases not matched to a gene: 3. This CDR3 is 14 amino acids long. CDR3 sequence (DNA): TGTGCCTGGAGGTTTAGCGGGACCTACAATGAGCAGTTCTTC. The encoded protein is CAWRFSGTYNEQFF.

For this clonotype: A single base separates this from a much larger clone, so it may be a read error. The rearrangement joins TRBV7-9 to TRBJ1-5, with 10 bases lining up with TRBD1. This CDR3 region has 19 residues. Germline values: CDR1 SEHNR, CDR2 FQNEAQ (reference sequence). Trimming at V came to 1 base and at J to 3 bases, leaving 12 bases not matched to a gene. Here the CDR3 DNA reads TGTGCCAGCAGCTTAGGGCGCCCGGGACAGGGGATTTCCAATCAGCCCCAGCATTTT. Translation: CASSLGRPGQGISNQPQHF.

This clonotype was picked up a small number of times. The V call is TRBV28, the J call TRBJ2-7, with D perhaps matching TRBD1 or TRBD2 (5 bases each). This CDR3 has 13 amino acids. Trimming took 6 bases from V and 13 from J, leaving 22 bases between them. Germline assignment: CDR1 MDHEN and CDR2 SYDVKM. CDR3 bases: TGTGCCAGCAGAGAATTTGTCGAGGGGTTTCCATACTTC. Protein product: CASREFVEGFPYF.

The V call is TRBV6-5, the J call TRBJ2-1, with D perhaps assigned TRBD1 or TRBD2 (5 bases each). Trimming cost V 7 bases and J 8 bases, with 15 bases left between them. The CDR3 length is 13 residues. Germline values: CDR1 MNHEY, CDR2 SVGAGI. CDR3 region: CASNNQGVHEQFF. The CDR3 nucleotides are TGTGCCAGCAATAATCAGGGAGTACATGAGCAGTTCTTC.

In this sample, this clonotype turned up a few times. This sequence joins TRBV5-4 and TRBJ2-3; the match to TRBD1 covers 8 bases. This CDR3 spans 17 amino acids. CDR1 and CDR2 (germline): SGHNT, YYREEE (reference sequence). After removal of 4 bases from V and 2 bases from J, the junction contained 12 bases not matched to a gene. The CDR3 DNA is TGTGCCAGCAGCCGGAGGCAGGGGGCGCCCCCCACAGATACGCAGTATTTT. Its translation is CASSRRQGAPPTDTQYF.

The table lists this clonotype with many counts. The chain combines TRBV5-1 with TRBJ2-1; 11 bases map to TRBD2. The CDR3 has 15 residues. With V trimmed by 2 bases and J by 6 bases, 4 bases remained unmatched. Germline CDR1 reads SGHRS; CDR2 reads YFSETQ. The CDR3: CASSLGLAGVNEQFF. CDR3 coding DNA: TGCGCCAGCAGCTTAGGACTAGCGGGCGTCAATGAGCAGTTCTTC.

This clonotype was picked up a small number of times. The chain links TRBV18 to TRBJ1-6, with D possibly TRBD1 on 6 matching bases. Deletions cut 0 bases from V and 9 bases from J, with 21 bases between. Germline V gene sequence: CDR1 KGHSH, CDR2 LQKENI. The CDR3 covers 18 residues. In nucleotides, the CDR3 is TGTGCCAGCTCACCACCTTATTTGGGGGACAAAAGACTTTCACCCCTCCACTTT. Translation: CASSPPYLGDKRLSPLHF.

This clonotype was observed many times. The rearrangement uses TRBV5-1 and TRBJ1-5, with a tentative D call TRBD1 (5 bases). V was pared by 4 bases and J by 6 bases, with 11 bases between. From germline, CDR1 is SGHRS and CDR2 YFSETQ. The CDR3 runs to 13 residues. CDR3 sequence: CASSGAPGQPQHF. CDR3 in DNA: TGCGCCAGCAGCGGGGCCCCGGGTCAGCCCCAGCATTTT.

This clonotype has a count of ten or more. V usage is TRBV6-2 or TRBV6-3 and J usage is TRBJ1-2, with D unclear. The CDR3 contains 13 residues. V lost 0 bases and J 8 bases, leaving 10 bases between the germline ends. Germline-derived CDR1 and CDR2 are MNHEY and SVGEGT. The CDR3 spells CASSYSKLYGYTF. The CDR3 DNA is TGTGCCAGCAGTTACTCTAAGCTATACGGCTACACCTTC.

As regards this clonotype: As the CDR3 is not closed by the conserved phenylalanine or tryptophan, this likely results from a read error. The chain recombines TRBV7-2 with TRBJ2-1; D perhaps matches TRBD1 (5 bases). Trimming left V 5 bases short and J 6 bases short, with 11 bases between. The CDR3 length is 13 residues. CDR1 is SGHTA and CDR2 is FQGNSA in the germline V gene. The CDR3 loop is CASSTSRVNEQFL. The CDR3 DNA reads as TGTGCCAGCAGCACCAGCAGGGTCAATGAGCAGTTCCTC.

This clonotype appeared a single time. A clone one base away is much larger, so this may be a read error. This chain joins TRBV2 and TRBJ2-5; 7 bases line up with TRBD1. This CDR3 has 14 amino acids. Losses at the gene ends were 3 bases for V and 5 bases for J; bases not matched to a gene: 6. CDR1 and CDR2 from the germline V gene are SNHLY and FYNNEI. The CDR3 bases are TGTGCCAGCAGTGACAGGGGGATCGAGGAGACCCAGTACTTC. Translated: CASSDRGIEETQYF. The complete variable domain, with remaining parts taken from reference TRBV2 and TRBJ2-5, reads EPEVTQTPSHQVTQMGQEVILRCVPISNHLYFYWYRQILGQKVEFLVSFYNNEISEKSEIFDDQFSVERPDGSNFTLKIRSTKLEDSAMYFCASSDRGIEETQYFGPGTRLLVL.

This clonotype was observed many times. CDR3 nucleotide sequence: TGTGCCAGCAGCCAGGGACAGGGGGTGGTAAAACTGTTTTTT. It yields the protein CASSQGQGVVKLFF. The chain carries TRBV5-5 and TRBJ1-4, with TRBD1 matching over 11 bases. The junction had 6 bases not matched to a gene; V was cut back by 4 bases and J by 10 bases. This CDR3 region has 14 residues. Germline CDR1 and CDR2: SGHKS and YYEKEE (reference sequence).

This clonotype was seen ten or more times. The J gene is TRBJ2-3, the V gene TRBV10-3; TRBD2 is a possible D gene (5 bases). Germline V gene sequence: CDR1 ENHRY, CDR2 SYGVKD. The CDR3 runs to 15 residues. V was shortened by 7 bases and J by 0 bases, with 14 bases between the two germline ends. DNA of the CDR3: TGTGCCATCAAAAGGACTGGCGAGAGCACAGATACGCAGTATTTT. As protein: CAIKRTGESTDTQYF.

This clonotype was counted ten times or more. The chain joins TRBV7-3 to TRBJ2-1; TRBD2 agrees at 9 bases. CDR1 and CDR2 (germline): SGHTA, FQGTGA. This CDR3 contains 14 residues. V shed 2 bases, J shed 6 bases, and the junction held 2 bases outside the gene matches. CDR3 in DNA: TGTGCCAGCAGCTTACTAGCGGGGACCAATGAGCAGTTCTTC. Protein: CASSLLAGTNEQFF.

This clonotype showed up many times. V usage is TRBV10-3 and J usage is TRBJ2-7; D remains ambiguous. The CDR3 consists of 12 residues. Germline V gives CDR1 ENHRY, CDR2 SYGVKD. V lost 0 bases, J lost 6 bases, and 6 bases lay in between. CDR3 region: CAISESKREQYF. DNA for the CDR3: TGTGCCATCAGTGAGTCGAAACGCGAGCAGTACTTC.

The chain recombines TRBV12-3 or TRBV12-4 with TRBJ2-4; no definite D call. The CDR3 has 15 amino acids. Trimming took off 4 bases at V and 0 bases at J, with 10 bases between the two ends. The CDR3 bases are TGTGCCAGCAGTTACTGGCGACTAGCCAAAAACATTCAGTACTTC. Residues: CASSYWRLAKNIQYF.

In this sample, this clonotype turned up many times. The V call is TRBV20-1, the J call TRBJ2-1, with D unresolved. This CDR3 contains 11 residues. Germline CDR1 is DFQATT and CDR2 is SNEGSKA (reference sequence). V was clipped by 6 bases and J by 7 bases, with 10 bases between them. The CDR3 coding sequence is TGCAGTGCAGAAGAGAAGAATGAGCAGTTCTTC. Its protein is CSAEEKNEQFF.

A note on this clonotype: A much larger clone differs from this one at a single base, so this may be a read error. The chain is built from TRBV20-1 and TRBJ2-1; no clear D gene. V dropped 5 bases and J dropped 12 bases, with 11 bases sitting between them. Germline loops: CDR1 DFQATT, CDR2 SNEGSKA (reference sequence). The CDR3 is 10 residues long. CDR3 protein: CSAWVFRQFF. CDR3 sequence (DNA): TGCAGTGCTTGGGTATTTCGGCAGTTCTTC.

This clonotype was seen repeatedly, ten times or more. The chain's CDR3 is CASSQEGTAETQYF. In nucleotides, the CDR3 is TGTGCCAGCAGCCAAGAGGGGACAGCGGAGACCCAGTACTTC. The chain uses TRBV3-1 and TRBJ2-5, with 7 bases that match TRBD1. Germline CDR1 and CDR2: LGHDT and YNNKEL (reference sequence). The length of the CDR3 is 14 residues. Unmatched junction bases numbered 3, after V lost 0 bases and J lost 5 bases.

The sample holds many counts of this clonotype. This rearrangement joins TRBV6-5 to TRBJ2-3; TRBD2 is a possible D gene (5 bases). The germline CDR1 and CDR2 sequences are MNHEY and SVGAGI. This CDR3 comprises 13 residues. The ends were cut back, 6 bases at V and 4 bases at J, with 11 bases in the middle. CDR3 sequence: CASRRVVADTQYF. As DNA, the CDR3 is TGTGCCAGCAGGCGGGTAGTGGCAGATACGCAGTATTTT.